Below, 29 T cell receptor beta chains from the same sample are listed, as sequenced in a study of T cells in Graves' hyperthyroidism and ophthalmopathy. Amplified TCR beta CDR3 regions derived from RNA transcripts. A set of HTBI primers served as the primers for a first-round RT-PCR of the TCR CDR3. TCRdb ran MiXCR on the multiplex PCR reads and lists one entry per CDR3 protein. This table has nearly 600,000 distinct CDR3 sequences, roughly 14% appearing once. Sequencing used blood. These receptors were taken from a young woman with Graves' hyperthyroidism that later progressed to Graves' ophthalmopathy.

The chain joins TRBV6-1 to TRBJ1-4; no clear D. The V and J ends lost 11 bases and 8 bases respectively, with 15 bases between them. Germline V lookup: CDR1 MNHNS, CDR2 SASEGT. This CDR3 has 12 amino acids. This CDR3 is CAGDRSREKLFF. The CDR3 nucleotides are TGTGCCGGCGACCGTTCAAGGGAAAAACTGTTTTTT.

This clonotype occurred a few times. This chain links TRBV24-1 with TRBJ2-3, with D tentatively TRBD1 (6 bases). The ends were cut back, 3 bases at V and 6 bases at J, with 18 bases in the middle. The germline V gene encodes CDR1 KGHDR and CDR2 SFDVKD. This CDR3 is 16 amino acids long. The CDR3 DNA reads as TGTGCCACCAGTGATCAAGACCCGAACAGGGCTGATACGCAGTATTTT. Translating it yields CATSDQDPNRADTQYF.

In its sample, this clonotype was seen many times. The chain is built from TRBV6-1 and TRBJ1-5; D remains ambiguous. V was trimmed by 7 bases and J by 0 bases, leaving 10 bases between them. Germline V lookup: CDR1 MNHNS, CDR2 SASEGT. This CDR3 is built from 14 residues. In DNA form, the CDR3 reads TGTGCCAGCAATGAGGCCTATAGCAATCAGCCCCAGCATTTT. This translates into CASNEAYSNQPQHF.

This clonotype appeared many times. CDR3 DNA sequence: TGCAGTGCTAGAGATCGGGGGGGATCCGCTGAAGCTTTCTTT. As protein: CSARDRGGSAEAFF. This rearrangement joins TRBV20-1 to TRBJ1-1; the D gene is possibly TRBD1 (5 bases). Germline assignment: CDR1 DFQATT and CDR2 SNEGSKA (reference sequence). The CDR3 has 14 amino acids. V lost 0 bases and J lost 6, with 14 bases in between.

This clonotype has at least ten counts. The CDR3 DNA is TGCAGTGCTAGCTTGGCCGGGACTAGCGTGTCCAATGAGCAGTTCTTC. It specifies CSASLAGTSVSNEQFF. The chain has TRBV20-1 and TRBJ2-1; 10 nucleotides agree with TRBD2. This CDR3 contains 16 residues. Per the germline V gene, CDR1 is DFQATT and CDR2 is SNEGSKA (reference sequence). The J segment lost 6 bases and the V segment lost 3 bases, leaving 11 bases of the junction unmatched.

The V and J genes are TRBV2 and TRBJ1-4; weak D call: TRBD1 (5 bases). This CDR3 comprises 14 residues. Looked up from germline, CDR1 is SNHLY and CDR2 is FYNNEI. V lost 7 bases and J lost 5, with 14 bases in between. CDR3 nucleotide sequence: TGTGCCAGCAATACCGGGACGGCAAATGAAAAACTGTTTTTT. Its translation: CASNTGTANEKLFF. The variable domain in full, with the rest retrieved from reference TRBV2 and TRBJ1-4, is EPEVTQTPSHQVTQMGQEVILRCVPISNHLYFYWYRQILGQKVEFLVSFYNNEISEKSEIFDDQFSVERPDGSNFTLKIRSTKLEDSAMYFCASNTGTANEKLFFGSGTQLSVL.

This clonotype was seen at least ten times. The V and J genes are TRBV10-3 and TRBJ1-2, with 9 bases fitting TRBD1. This CDR3 contains 14 residues. Germline CDR1 ENHRY, CDR2 SYGVKD. Germline trimming cut 1 base from V and 5 bases from J; bases unmatched to any gene: 2. CDR3 sequence reads: CAISELQGAYGYTF. The CDR3 region has the DNA TGTGCCATCAGTGAGTTACAGGGGGCTTATGGCTACACCTTC.

V usage is TRBV30 and J usage is TRBJ2-7; 13 bases are shared with TRBD2. Trimming removed 5 bases from V and 0 bases from J; junction bases left unmatched: 10. The CDR3 contains 17 residues. Germline-derived CDR1 and CDR2 are GTSNPN and SVGIG (reference sequence). The CDR3 sequence: CAWDVGRTSGSSYEQYF. DNA for the CDR3: TGTGCCTGGGATGTGGGGCGGACTAGCGGGAGCTCCTACGAGCAGTACTTC. The variable domain in full, completed from reference TRBV30 and TRBJ2-7, reads SQTIHQWPATLVQPVGSPLSLECTVEGTSNPNLYWYRQAAGRGLQLLFYSVGIGQISSEVPQNLSASRPQDRQFILSSKKLLLSDSGFYLCAWDVGRTSGSSYEQYFGPGTRLTVT.

The chain uses TRBV9 and TRBJ2-5; 7 bases fit TRBD2. Germline CDR1 reads SGDLS; CDR2 reads YYNGEE. V was pared by 0 bases and J by 5 bases, with 13 bases of the junction left unmatched. The CDR3 spans 17 residues. CDR3 residues: CASSVGSAGVGWETQYF. CDR3 nucleotide sequence: TGTGCCAGCAGCGTAGGATCGGCGGGAGTCGGGTGGGAGACCCAGTACTTC.

This clonotype was found many times. V and J are TRBV20-1 and TRBJ1-1, with 7 bases fitting TRBD1. The J segment lost 3 bases and the V segment lost 3 bases, leaving 10 bases of the junction unmatched. The germline V gene has CDR1 DFQATT and CDR2 SNEGSKA (reference sequence). This CDR3 region has 15 residues. This CDR3 reads CSASPPGRGDTEAFF. The CDR3 DNA sequence: TGCAGTGCTAGCCCCCCGGGCAGGGGGGACACTGAAGCTTTCTTT.

Many counts were recorded for this clonotype. The chain couples TRBV9 to TRBJ2-1, with a possible D match to TRBD2 (5 bases). Germline V lookup: CDR1 SGDLS, CDR2 YYNGEE. The V gene lost 3 bases and the J gene lost 6 bases, with 10 bases spanning the gap. The CDR3 contains 13 residues. CDR3 residues: CASSEKRTNEQFF. For the CDR3, the DNA is TGTGCCAGCAGCGAAAAGCGGACCAATGAGCAGTTCTTC.

The table lists this clonotype with a few counts. This may be a read error, as it is one base from a much larger clone. This chain connects TRBV16 to TRBJ1-1, with 7 bases that match TRBD1. The germline CDR1 and CDR2 sequences are KGHSY and FQNENV. Trimming took 2 bases from V and 1 from J; bases not matched to a gene: 1. CDR3 length: 14 amino acids. CDR3 sequence (DNA): TGTGCCAGCAGCCAAAGACAGGGGAACACTGAAGCTTTCTTT. Its translation is CASSQRQGNTEAFF.

This clonotype occurred many times. The rearrangement joins TRBV27 to TRBJ1-5; 8 positions match TRBD1. Germline trimming cut 6 bases from V and 5 bases from J; bases unmatched to any gene: 12. The germline CDR1 and CDR2 sequences are MNHEY and SMNVEV (reference sequence). This CDR3 contains 16 residues. CDR3 DNA sequence: TGTGCCAGCAGCAAGTCCGGGACAGGCGGATATCAGCCCCAGCATTTT. It encodes CASSKSGTGGYQPQHF.

There are a few counts of this clonotype. A much larger clonotype is one base distant, so this may be a read error. V is TRBV24-1 and J is TRBJ1-2; D unresolved. CDR1 and CDR2 (germline): KGHDR, SFDVKD. The V end was cut by 3 bases, the J end by 4 bases, with 8 bases between. This CDR3 region has 13 residues. In DNA form, the CDR3 reads TGTGCCACCAGTGATGGCGGGCCCTATGGCTACACCTTC. Translation: CATSDGGPYGYTF.

This clonotype was seen ten or more times. The chain links TRBV20-1 to TRBJ2-7, with 11 bases fitting TRBD2. The CDR3 length is 14 residues. Germline V gene sequence: CDR1 DFQATT, CDR2 SNEGSKA (reference sequence). Losses at the gene ends were 6 bases for V and 1 base for J; bases not matched to a gene: 5. The CDR3 reads CSATGTSGSYEQYF. CDR3 bases: TGCAGTGCCACCGGGACTAGCGGATCCTACGAGCAGTACTTC.

This clonotype was counted at least ten times. V usage is TRBV2 and J usage is TRBJ2-5, with D possibly TRBD2 on 5 matching bases. The CDR3 loop spans 15 amino acids. Per the germline V gene, CDR1 is SNHLY and CDR2 is FYNNEI. Trimming cost V 5 bases and J 0 bases, with 13 bases left between them. The CDR3 DNA reads as TGTGCCAGCAGTTCACGAACTAGGGACCAAGAGACCCAGTACTTC. Its protein is CASSSRTRDQETQYF.

J is TRBJ2-1 and V is TRBV20-1, with 12 bases matching TRBD1. CDR1 and CDR2 (germline): DFQATT, SNEGSKA (reference sequence). The CDR3 has 15 residues. With V trimmed by 2 bases and J by 9 bases, 8 bases remained unmatched. CDR3: CSARRPGQGAFEQFF. The CDR3 DNA reads as TGCAGTGCTAGAAGACCGGGACAGGGGGCTTTTGAGCAGTTCTTC.

This clonotype showed up just a few times. The chain combines TRBV6-8 with TRBJ1-2, with 7 bases lining up with TRBD1. The CDR3 consists of 16 residues. Trimming cost V 6 bases and J 4 bases; bases outside gene matches: 14. Germline CDR1 MNHGY, CDR2 SAAAGT. Here the CDR3 DNA reads TGTGCCAGCAGGGGGGCAGGGGGTCAGAACTTCTATGGCTACACCTTC. Residues: CASRGAGGQNFYGYTF.

Remarks on this clonotype: A junction end diverges from the germline sequence, so it may reflect a read error. The chain couples TRBV4-3 to TRBJ1-1; no definite D call. The CDR3 contains 15 residues. From germline, CDR1 is LGHNA and CDR2 YSLEER. The CDR3 region is CASSQERTQNTEAFF. CDR3 DNA: TGCGCCAGCAGTCAAGAAAGGACCCAGAACACTGAAGCCTTCTTT.

In this sample, this clonotype turned up many times. This rearrangement joins TRBV12-3 or TRBV12-4 to TRBJ2-7; 7 positions agree with TRBD2. V gave up 2 bases and J gave up 7 bases; unmatched junction bases: 8. The CDR3 runs to 14 residues. Written as DNA, the CDR3 is TGTGCCAGCAGTTTAACGTCGCGGGAGAGGGAGCAGTACTTC. It translates to CASSLTSREREQYF.

This clonotype was recorded at least ten times. This chain connects TRBV12-3 or TRBV12-4 to TRBJ2-3, with 9 bases fitting TRBD1. The CDR3 contains 17 residues. The trim removed 3 bases at V and 5 bases at J, leaving 12 bases unmatched. The chain's CDR3 is CASSLLSWTGVIDTQYF. For the CDR3, the DNA is TGTGCCAGCAGTTTGCTTTCTTGGACAGGGGTAATAGATACGCAGTATTTT.

This clonotype came up a few times. The chain has TRBV6-1 and TRBJ1-1; D not certain. The CDR3 has 13 amino acids. Germline V CDR1 and CDR2: MNHNS, SASEGT. Trimming pared 4 bases from V and 4 bases from J, leaving 10 bases between. The CDR3 sequence is CASSGRQSTEAFF. Written as DNA, the CDR3 is TGTGCCAGCAGTGGAAGACAATCCACTGAAGCTTTCTTT.

V usage is TRBV5-1 and J usage is TRBJ2-3; 11 bases agree with TRBD2. The CDR3 contains 16 residues. CDR1 and CDR2 from the germline V gene are SGHRS and YFSETQ. The J segment lost 4 bases and the V segment lost 2 bases, leaving 6 bases of the junction unmatched. CDR3 DNA sequence: TGCGCCAGCAGCTTTACTAGCGGGAGCGTCCCAGATACGCAGTATTTT. This translates into CASSFTSGSVPDTQYF.

The J gene is TRBJ1-1, the V gene TRBV12-3 or TRBV12-4, with 10 bases fitting TRBD1. V gave up 5 bases and J gave up 11 bases; unmatched junction bases: 11. This CDR3 contains 14 residues. The CDR3 sequence is CASSTGTGEIGAFF. CDR3 DNA sequence: TGTGCCAGCAGTACCGGGACAGGGGAGATCGGGGCTTTCTTT.

This clonotype was seen at least ten times. The V call is TRBV27, the J call TRBJ1-5; no clear D gene. This CDR3 spans 17 amino acids. The V gene lost 5 bases and the J gene lost 2 bases, with 19 bases spanning the gap. The germline CDR1 and CDR2 sequences are MNHEY and SMNVEV (reference sequence). The CDR3 DNA follows: TGTGCCAGCAGTCCTGGACCGGGAGGTAGTCGCAATCAGCCCCAGCATTTT. Amino acids: CASSPGPGGSRNQPQHF.

The chain joins TRBV6-5 to TRBJ2-1; the match to TRBD1 covers 7 bases. Looked up from germline, CDR1 is MNHEY and CDR2 is SVGAGI. Unmatched junction bases numbered 13, after V lost 2 bases and J lost 0 bases. The CDR3 has 19 residues. CDR3 sequence (DNA): TGTGCCAGCAGTTACCGAGGGGGCGGTGGGGGATACTCCTACAATGAGCAGTTCTTC. Amino acid sequence: CASSYRGGGGGYSYNEQFF.

The rearrangement links TRBV5-6 to TRBJ2-1, with D possibly being TRBD2 (5 bases). Germline V lookup: CDR1 SGHDT, CDR2 YYEEEE. The CDR3 runs 16 residues. Deletions cut 0 bases from V and 5 bases from J, with 15 bases between. CDR3 DNA: TGTGCCAGCAGCTTGGCCGGGGTAGCCCTAAACAATGAGCAGTTCTTC. It encodes CASSLAGVALNNEQFF.

This clonotype came up many times. CDR3 sequence: CASSVQGLQHNEQFF. The CDR3 nucleotides read TGTGCCAGCAGCGTACAAGGGCTTCAGCACAATGAGCAGTTCTTC. The J gene is TRBJ2-1, the V gene TRBV9; no clear D. V was clipped by 1 base and J by 5 bases, with 13 bases between them. Germline CDR1 is SGDLS and CDR2 is YYNGEE. This CDR3 has 15 residues.

A few counts support this clonotype. The rearrangement links TRBV19 to TRBJ2-1; TRBD2 matches at 11 bases. CDR1 and CDR2 (germline): LNHDA, SQIVND (reference sequence). V lost 3 bases and J lost 14; bases outside the gene matches: 6. The CDR3 extends over 13 amino acids. The CDR3 region has the DNA TGTGCCAGTAGTATCGGGACTAGCGGCCCAAAGTTCTTC. Residues: CASSIGTSGPKFF.